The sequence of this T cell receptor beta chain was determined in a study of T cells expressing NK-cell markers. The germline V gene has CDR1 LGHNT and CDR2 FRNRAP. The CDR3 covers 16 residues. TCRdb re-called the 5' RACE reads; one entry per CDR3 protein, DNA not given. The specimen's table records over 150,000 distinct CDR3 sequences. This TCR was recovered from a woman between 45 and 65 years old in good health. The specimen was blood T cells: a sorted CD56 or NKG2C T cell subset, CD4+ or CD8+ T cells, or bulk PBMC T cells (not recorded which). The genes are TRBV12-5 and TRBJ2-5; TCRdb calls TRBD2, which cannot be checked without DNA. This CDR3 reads CASGFASGPIQETQYF.